The clone carrying this TCR beta chain was seen a handful of times. The antigen is unknown. Preparation of the TCRbeta library used unique molecular identifiers. TCRdb processed the PCR reads anew with MiXCR; each CDR3 protein has one entry. This sample yields fewer than 550,000 distinct CDR3 sequences, of which around 15% are seen a single time; over 25% belongs to the top ten. This entry belongs to a study of T-cell reconstitution after alpha-beta-depleted transplantation in children. The study's findings and limits: At day 60, the high TCRbeta diversity found in some patients originated from recipient T cells and thymic progenitors that had survived. One year post-transplant, T-cell counts and diversity were largely derived from T cells produced anew.

The CDR3 has 13 amino acids. Unmatched junction bases numbered 5, after V lost 7 bases and J lost 8 bases. The germline V gene has CDR1 SQVTM and CDR2 ANQGSEA. This sequence originates from a boy younger than two who had a stem cell transplant for Wiskott-Aldrich syndrome, so the T cells may come from the graft donor. J is TRBJ2-1 and V is TRBV29-1; 13 bases map to TRBD2. The input for sequencing was PBMCs, mostly from graft donor cells, taken 360 days after TCRalphabeta/CD19-depleted stem cell transplant. CDR3 DNA: TGCAGCGCCGGGGGACTAGCGGGGTATGAGCAGTTCTTC. Translation gives CSAGGLAGYEQFF.